The text below deals with one T cell receptor (beta chain). Its antigen is undetermined. V was pared by 4 bases and J by 2 bases, with 8 bases between. The CDR3 loop spans 13 amino acids. In germline, CDR1 is LNHDA, CDR2 SQIVND (reference sequence). Only in-frame clones appear in the TCRdb table, and some are missing; sequencing was by immunoSEQ multiplex PCR. This table holds tens of thousands of clones, 65% to 90% found once. The sample is drawn from a study of OX40 agonist ivuxolimab in advanced cancers. Study results and caveats: What antigens the expanded peripheral T cells recognized was never established.

The chain recombines TRBV19 with TRBJ1-1; D is perhaps TRBD1 (6 bases). The specimen comprised CD4+ or CD8+ T cells sorted from blood, sampled in a trial of the OX40 agonist ivuxolimab. The sequence was obtained from an adult with an advanced solid tumor such as melanoma, head and neck, liver or kidney cancer. In DNA form, the CDR3 reads TGTGCCAGTAGTAAGGGGGGCAACACTGAAGCTTTCTTT. Its protein is CASSKGGNTEAFF.